These 11 T cell receptor beta chains came from one sample sequenced in a study of blood T cells in healthy people across ages. A J-beta primer mix and a sample-barcoded 5' primer were used in a second PCR of about 6 to 12 cycles. TCRdb reprocessed the 5' RACE reads with MiXCR, giving one entry per CDR3 protein. The table records some 1.5 million distinct CDR3 sequences, 28% of them present only once. The sample was blood. The receptors were sampled from a woman in her twenties or thirties in good health.

This sequence joins TRBV4-1 and TRBJ1-5; the D gene is possibly TRBD1 (5 bases). Trimming removed 1 base at V and 3 bases at J, with 19 bases between. Germline lookup yields CDR1 MGHRA and CDR2 YSYEKL. This CDR3 has 18 amino acids. This CDR3 reads CASSQVGLLGGPNQPQHF. The DNA for the CDR3 is TGCGCCAGCAGCCAAGTCGGCTTACTGGGGGGACCCAATCAGCCCCAGCATTTT.

In regard to this clonotype: Just one base apart from a much larger clone, this may be a read error. In DNA form, the CDR3 reads TGCAGCGTTGAAGAGAGGGGGGCAGATGAGGCCCAGTACTTC. This encodes CSVEERGADEAQYF. The chain recombines TRBV29-1 with TRBJ2-5; D is perhaps TRBD1 or TRBD2 (6 bases each). V dropped 0 bases and J dropped 9 bases, with 17 bases sitting between them. The length of the CDR3 is 14 residues. Germline assignment: CDR1 SQVTM and CDR2 ANQGSEA. The full variable domain, rest sourced from reference TRBV29-1 and TRBJ2-5, is SAVISQKPSRDICQRGTSLTIQCQVDSQVTMMFWYRQQPGQSLTLIATANQGSEATYESGFVIDKFPISRPNLTFSTLTVSNMSPEDSSIYLCSVEERGADEAQYFGPGTRLLVL.

At least ten counts were recorded for this clonotype. DNA for the CDR3: TGCAGTGCGATAAATATCCAGGACCTTAATCAGCCCCAGCATTTT. Translated, it gives CSAINIQDLNQPQHF. The chain combines TRBV20-1 with TRBJ1-5, with D unresolved. Looked up from germline, CDR1 is DFQATT and CDR2 is SNEGSKA (reference sequence). V shed 6 bases and J shed 4 bases, with 19 bases lying between them. The CDR3 runs to 15 residues.

The chain employs TRBV5-1 and TRBJ2-1; D remains ambiguous. Germline-derived CDR1 and CDR2 are SGHRS and YFSETQ. The CDR3 length is 15 residues. Trimming took 0 bases from V and 8 from J, leaving 15 bases between them. The CDR3 DNA reads as TGCGCCAGCAGCTTGGACCTTTTTCCCTCCCATGAGCAGTTCTTC. Translation gives CASSLDLFPSHEQFF.

With regard to this clonotype: One end of the junction varies from germline; a read error may be responsible. This sequence joins TRBV20-1 and TRBJ2-6, with D maybe TRBD1 (5 bases). There are 14 residues in the CDR3. Germline V lookup: CDR1 DFQATT, CDR2 SNEGSKA (reference sequence). The chain's CDR3 is CSARGISGANALTF. In nucleotides, the CDR3 is TGCAGTGCTAGAGGTATCTCTGGGGCCAACGCCCTGACTTTC.

As concerns this clonotype: Without the conserved terminal phenylalanine or tryptophan, this CDR3 likely stems from a read error. This chain uses TRBV20-1 with TRBJ1-4; possibly TRBD1 for D (5 bases). There are 14 residues in the CDR3. Germline loops: CDR1 DFQATT, CDR2 SNEGSKA (reference sequence). V dropped 4 bases and J dropped 5 bases, with 14 bases sitting between them. CDR3 in amino acids: CSAKIQGGNEKLFL. The CDR3 nucleotides read TGCAGTGCTAAGATCCAGGGTGGGAATGAAAAACTGTTTTTG.

The CDR3 sequence: CSARDPSFNEQFF. Here the CDR3 DNA reads TGCAGTGCTAGAGATCCCAGTTTTAATGAGCAGTTCTTC. The chain recombines TRBV20-1 with TRBJ2-1; D gene unclear. The ends were cut back, 0 bases at V and 7 bases at J, with 10 bases in the middle. CDR1 and CDR2 (germline): DFQATT, SNEGSKA (reference sequence). This CDR3 spans 13 amino acids.

Ten or more counts support this clonotype. Relative to the germline gene, one junction end is altered; a read error may explain this. For the CDR3, the DNA is TGTGCCAGCAGCTGGGGACAGGGAGGCGAGCAGTACTTC. Translated: CASSWGQGGEQYF. The chain uses TRBV5-1 and TRBJ2-7; 9 bases map to TRBD1. Germline V lookup: CDR1 SGHRS, CDR2 YFSETQ. The CDR3 is 13 residues long. Variable domain in full (rest from reference TRBV5-1 and TRBJ2-7): KAGVTQTPRYLIKTRGQQVTLSCSPISGHRSVSWYQQTPGQGLQFLFEYFSETQRNKGNFPGRFSGRQFSNSRSEMNVSTLELGDSALYLCASSWGQGGEQYFGPGTRLTVT.

This clonotype was counted a few times. This sequence joins TRBV20-1 and TRBJ2-1, with 11 nucleotides matching TRBD2. The CDR3 has 16 residues. In germline, CDR1 is DFQATT, CDR2 SNEGSKA (reference sequence). The trim removed 6 bases at V and 4 bases at J, leaving 11 bases unmatched. CDR3: CSAYTLAGVDYNEQFF. The CDR3 bases are TGCAGTGCCTATACACTAGCGGGAGTCGATTACAATGAGCAGTTCTTC.

The rearrangement uses TRBV18 and TRBJ1-2; unclear D gene. In germline, CDR1 is KGHSH, CDR2 LQKENI. The CDR3 has 15 amino acids. V shed 3 bases and J shed 2 bases, with 13 bases lying between them. The CDR3 is CASSPAAVQNYGYTF. The CDR3 DNA sequence: TGTGCCAGCTCACCCGCGGCAGTCCAAAACTATGGCTACACCTTC.

The table lists this clonotype with a few counts. The CDR3 reads CASSIINEQFF. The CDR3 DNA sequence: TGTGCCAGCAGCATCATAAATGAGCAGTTCTTC. V and J are TRBV7-9 and TRBJ2-1; D uncertain. V was shortened by 5 bases and J by 7 bases, with 6 bases between the two germline ends. This CDR3 contains 11 residues. The germline V gene encodes CDR1 SEHNR and CDR2 FQNEAQ (reference sequence).